The source of this T cell receptor beta chain is a study of blood T cell repertoires in COVID-19. Study-level information: The samples span acute and convalescent COVID-19 from the United States, Italy and Spain. Nucleic acid was either cDNA or gDNA, and it came from T cells, B-cell-depleted T cells, or PBMCs.

This clone was observed once. In the original analysis: For nucleated cells, counts were estimated from reference gene primer amplification. Assay: immunoSEQ multiplex PCR; the TCRdb copy retains only in-frame clones and omits some. The V and J calls and clone size come from that table; D and trimming were worked out from the DNA. The sample lists under 500,000 clones, around nine tenths occurring once. The CDR3 is 14 residues long. Germline values: CDR1 SGHDN, CDR2 FVKESK. V was pared by 1 base and J by 8 bases, with 14 bases between. Input material: peripheral blood. The rearrangement links TRBV14 to TRBJ1-1, with D possibly TRBD1 on 5 matching bases. The origin of this receptor is a woman between 25 and 40 years old with acute or convalescent COVID-19. The DNA for the CDR3 is TGTGCCAGCAGCCAAGCGGGGGGTAGGGGAGAAGCTTTCTTT. Its protein product is CASSQAGGRGEAFF.